Detailed here is one TCR beta chain. This clonotype was picked up many times. The target of this receptor is not known. Qualities for individual bases were not recorded, and no much larger clone is one base off. Graves' hyperthyroidism was defined as stable when no progression to ophthalmopathy occurred over 18 months of follow-up. The hyperthyroidism patients were between 18 and 65 years old and newly diagnosed, with a disease duration of less than 2 months. Patients with uncontrolled infections, other autoimmune diseases, pregnancy or lactation were excluded. Diagnoses were established on the basis of clinical symptoms, serum thyroxine and TRAb, thyroid ultrasound, and orbital computed tomography. Ficoll-Paque density gradient centrifugation was used to isolate PBMCs from approximately 10 ml of fresh peripheral blood. Total RNA was extracted using Trizol reagent, and RNA quality was assessed on an Agilent 2100 Bioanalyzer.

This entry is derived from a study of T cells in Graves' hyperthyroidism and ophthalmopathy (dated by TCRdb to between 2017 and 2020). A note on the overall study: Peripheral blood samples were taken at the time of initial diagnosis, prior to any treatment. To identify TCR V-J signatures that set the groups apart, the researchers used a discovery cohort of about a hundred patients, made up of 43 with Graves' ophthalmopathy and some 56 with stable Graves' hyperthyroidism. According to the paper, TCR Vbeta CDR3 sequencing was carried out on roughly 130 peripheral blood samples, which came from about 45 ophthalmopathy, approximately 78 hyperthyroidism and roughly 17 progressor patients. Once sampling was done, hyperthyroidism patients were given methimazole at a starting dose of 30 mg daily, whereas ophthalmopathy patients were given high-dose intravenous methylprednisolone. In addition, the study compared T-cell repertoires in thyroid tissue and in blood from a handful of Graves' hyperthyroidism patients. Prospective prediction of ophthalmopathy was tested in an independent validation cohort of approximately 19 hyperthyroidism patients and 15 to 17 patients who later progressed to ophthalmopathy. The 100 discovery patients were divided at random into training and test sets in a 7:3 ratio.

Amplification of TCR beta CDR3 regions was carried out from RNA transcripts. A first-round RT-PCR of the TCR CDR3 used the HTBI primer set with the Qiagen OneStep RT-PCR kit. A second multiplex PCR round built the libraries, followed by size selection and purification. Sequencing of the libraries was done on an Illumina HiSeq2000 using paired-end 100 bp reads. The source study handled its data this way. Raw data were processed with SOAPnuke, discarding reads with adapters, uncalled bases, mean Phred below 15, or no exact constant-primer or identifier match. High-quality paired reads were merged using COPE v1.2.5, and each unique nucleotide sequence was defined as a clonotype. MiTCR v1.1 was used to align clonotypes to the IMGT TRBV, TRBD and TRBJ reference segments. The analysis included only V-J combinations with a frequency above 0.0001, which together covered roughly 99% of the repertoires. The TCS score was defined as the ratio of F50 (clonal expansion) to E x V (chaos), calculated using BLOSUM62-based TCRdist between CDR3 peptides within each V-J. Welch's t-statistics and random forest reduced 500 to 550 V-J features to 10 to 15, which were used in a naive Bayes classifier (R e1071). TCRdb reanalyzed the raw reads on its own, using fastp at Q25 for trimming and MiXCR for clone calling, and kept in-frame beta chains. Merged by CDR3 protein, the rows form single entries marked with the most common genes and DNA. The V and J calls reflect TCRdb's pipeline rather than the authors' work. The table for this sample lists some 420,000 distinct CDR3 sequences; around 15% of them were counted only once. The ten largest clones take up 5% to 6.5% of the sample.

Study-level results and caveats: Most expanded thyroid clonotypes (frequency above 0.001) were also detected in blood, suggesting blood repertoires may reflect thyroid immune responses. In cross-validation, a model built on a 13 V-J signature told ophthalmopathy apart from stable hyperthyroidism with under 90% sensitivity and about 81% specificity, and in testing the same model reached 80%/75%. Sample size was not statistically predetermined, and investigators were not blinded to group allocation. In validation, the model predicted progression to ophthalmopathy with approximately 69% sensitivity and approximately 72% specificity, a median of 6.5 months before onset.

The TCR was taken from a young woman with Graves' hyperthyroidism. Specimen: blood.

The nucleotide sequence is TGCGCCAGCAGAGGGGACATGAACACTGAAGCTTTCTTT. Its protein is CASRGDMNTEAFF. The receptor chain draws on TRBV5-1 and TRBJ1-1; tentative D gene TRBD1, with 6 bases matching. V is shortened by 5 bases, J by 0 bases, and the region joining them spans 8 bases. Reading from cysteine to phenylalanine, the CDR3 counts 13 amino acids. CDR3 DNA only is kept here, 39 bases in frame from base 1. Per the germline V gene, SGHRS is the CDR1 and YFSETQ is the CDR2.